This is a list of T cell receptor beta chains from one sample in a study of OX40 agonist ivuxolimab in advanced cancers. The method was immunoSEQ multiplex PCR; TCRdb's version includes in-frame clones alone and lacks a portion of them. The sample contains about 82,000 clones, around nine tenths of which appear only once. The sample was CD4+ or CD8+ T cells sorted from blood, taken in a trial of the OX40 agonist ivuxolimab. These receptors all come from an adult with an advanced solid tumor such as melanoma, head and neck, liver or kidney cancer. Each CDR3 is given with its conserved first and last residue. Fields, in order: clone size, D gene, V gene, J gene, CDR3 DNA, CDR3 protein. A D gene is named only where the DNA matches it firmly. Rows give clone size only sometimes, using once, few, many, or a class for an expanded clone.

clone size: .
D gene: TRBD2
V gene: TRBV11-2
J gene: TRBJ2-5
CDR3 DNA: TGTGCCAGCAGCTCGCGCCCGGGACTAGCGGGAGAGGGAGAGACCCAGTACTTC
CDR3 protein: CASSSRPGLAGEGETQYF

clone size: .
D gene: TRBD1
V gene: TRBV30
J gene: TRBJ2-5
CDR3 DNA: TGTGCCTGGAGTGGGACAGGGCCGGAGACCCAGTACTTC
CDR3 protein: CAWSGTGPETQYF

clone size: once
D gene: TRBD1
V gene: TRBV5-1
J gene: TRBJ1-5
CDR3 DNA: TGCGCCAGCAGCTCGAACGGACAGGGGGAGCCCCAGCATTTT
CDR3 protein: CASSSNGQGEPQHF

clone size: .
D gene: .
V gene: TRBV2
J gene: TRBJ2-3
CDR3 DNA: TGTGCCAGCAAAGATAGCGGTCCCGGCACAGATACGCAGTATTTT
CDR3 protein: CASKDSGPGTDTQYF

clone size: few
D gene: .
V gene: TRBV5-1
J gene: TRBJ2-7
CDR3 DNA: TGCGCCAGCAGCTTGAATGCCGGGGGATCCTACGAGCAGTACTTC
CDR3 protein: CASSLNAGGSYEQYF

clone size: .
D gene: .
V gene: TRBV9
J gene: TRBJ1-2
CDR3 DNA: TGTGCCAGCAGCGTAGCCGGACAGTCTCTAATGGGGTATGGCTACACCTTC
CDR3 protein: CASSVAGQSLMGYGYTF

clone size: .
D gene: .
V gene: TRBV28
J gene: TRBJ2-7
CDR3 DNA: TGTGCCAGCACTCCAGGCACCTACGAGCAGTACTTC
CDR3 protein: CASTPGTYEQYF

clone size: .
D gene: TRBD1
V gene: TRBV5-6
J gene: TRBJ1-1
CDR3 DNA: TGTGCCAGCAGCTCAGGGACAGGGGGGGACACTGAAGCTTTCTTT
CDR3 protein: CASSSGTGGDTEAFF

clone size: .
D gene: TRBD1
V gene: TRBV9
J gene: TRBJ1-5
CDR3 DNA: TGTGCCAGCAGCGCAGGGACAGGGGTTCAGCCCCAGCATTTT
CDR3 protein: CASSAGTGVQPQHF

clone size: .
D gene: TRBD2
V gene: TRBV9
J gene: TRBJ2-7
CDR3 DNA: TGTGCCAGCAGCGTAAGCGGTGGAAAGGCGGGAGGGATTTACGAGCAGTACTTC
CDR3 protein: CASSVSGGKAGGIYEQYF

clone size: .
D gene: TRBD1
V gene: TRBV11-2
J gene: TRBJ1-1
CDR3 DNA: TGTGCCAGCAGCCTACGCCAGGGACAGGGTGGGACTGAAGCTTTCTTT
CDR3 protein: CASSLRQGQGGTEAFF

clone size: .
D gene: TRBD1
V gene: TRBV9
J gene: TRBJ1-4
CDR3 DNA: TGTGCCAGCAGCGTCCAGGGGGCCAAGGCAGAAAAACTGTTTTTT
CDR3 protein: CASSVQGAKAEKLFF

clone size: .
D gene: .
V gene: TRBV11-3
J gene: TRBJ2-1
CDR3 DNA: TGTGCCAGCAGCCAAGCGCTACGGTCTAGTAGGAGTGAGCAGTTCTTC
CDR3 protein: CASSQALRSSRSEQFF

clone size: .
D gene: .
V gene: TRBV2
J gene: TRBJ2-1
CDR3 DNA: TGTGCCAGCAGTGCTGTGCGGGGCAATGAGCAGTTCTTC
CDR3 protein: CASSAVRGNEQFF

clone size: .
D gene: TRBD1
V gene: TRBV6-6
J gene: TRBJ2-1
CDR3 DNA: TGTGCCAGCAGAAAGGGACAGATCGGTGTTGAGCAGTTCTTC
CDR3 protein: CASRKGQIGVEQFF

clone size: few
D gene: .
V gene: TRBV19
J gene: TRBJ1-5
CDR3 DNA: TGTGCCAGTAGTATACAGGGCCGGCAGCCCCAGCATTTT
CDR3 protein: CASSIQGRQPQHF

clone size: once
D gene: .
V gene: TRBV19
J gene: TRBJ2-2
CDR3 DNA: TGTGCCAGTACCAAAGGGGCCGGACTACCGAACACCGGGGAGCTGTTTTTT
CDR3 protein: CASTKGAGLPNTGELFF

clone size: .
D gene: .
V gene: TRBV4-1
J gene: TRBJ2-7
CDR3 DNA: TGCGCCAGCAGCTCCCCAGCCCAGGGCAGGGCTACCTACGAGCAGTACTTC
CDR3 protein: CASSSPAQGRATYEQYF

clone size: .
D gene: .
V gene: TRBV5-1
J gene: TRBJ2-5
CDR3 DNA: TGCGCCAGCAGTTCTACAGGGATAGAGACCCAGTACTTC
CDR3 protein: CASSSTGIETQYF

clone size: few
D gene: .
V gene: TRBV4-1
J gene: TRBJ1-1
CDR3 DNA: TGCGCCAGCAGCCAAGGCTCTGGGGGTGAGGACACTGAAGCTTTCTTT
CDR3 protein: CASSQGSGGEDTEAFF

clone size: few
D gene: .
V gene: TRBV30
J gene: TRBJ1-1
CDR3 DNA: TGTGCCTGGAGTGTTGGCATGAACACTGAAGCTTTCTTT
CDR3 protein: CAWSVGMNTEAFF

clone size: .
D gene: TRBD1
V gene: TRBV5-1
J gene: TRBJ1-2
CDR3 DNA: TGCGCCAGCAGCTTTTCAGGGGGGGATGGCTACACCTTC
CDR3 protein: CASSFSGGDGYTF

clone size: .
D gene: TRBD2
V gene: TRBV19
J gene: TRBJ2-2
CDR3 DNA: TGTGCCAGTAGTAGTAGCGGGAGGGAGAAGCTGTTTTTT
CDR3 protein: CASSSSGREKLFF

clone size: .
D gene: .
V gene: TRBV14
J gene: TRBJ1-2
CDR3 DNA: TGTGCCAGCAGCCGAGGACCGGACAGAAGCTACACCTTC
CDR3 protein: CASSRGPDRSYTF

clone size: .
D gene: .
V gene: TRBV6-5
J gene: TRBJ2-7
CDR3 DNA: TGTGCCAGCAGCTACCGGGACACCAGCTTCGAGCAGTACTTC
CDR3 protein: CASSYRDTSFEQYF

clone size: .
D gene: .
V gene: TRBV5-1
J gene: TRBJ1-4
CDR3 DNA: TGCGCCAGCAGCGCACAGGGTTCTAATGAAAAACTGTTTTTT
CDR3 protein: CASSAQGSNEKLFF

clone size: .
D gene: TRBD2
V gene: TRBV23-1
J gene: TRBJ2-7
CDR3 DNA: TGCGCCAGCAGTCAATCGGGAGGGTTCGAGCAGTACTTC
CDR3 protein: CASSQSGGFEQYF

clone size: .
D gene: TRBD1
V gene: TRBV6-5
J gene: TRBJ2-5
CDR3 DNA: TGTGCCTCCCGGGACAGCCAAGAGACCCAGTACTTC
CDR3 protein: CASRDSQETQYF

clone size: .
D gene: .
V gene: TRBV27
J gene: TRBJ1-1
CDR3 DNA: TGTGCCAGCAGTTCCCCGAATTCCAGGGGAGACACTGAAGCTTTCTTT
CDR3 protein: CASSSPNSRGDTEAFF

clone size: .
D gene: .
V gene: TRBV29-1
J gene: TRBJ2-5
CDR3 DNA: TGCAGCGTTGTACCCCCATTGACCCAGTACTTC
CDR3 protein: CSVVPPLTQYF

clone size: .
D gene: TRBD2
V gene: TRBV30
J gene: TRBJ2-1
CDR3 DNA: TGTGCCTGGAGTGTACTAGCGGGAGTCGGTGAGCAGTTCTTC
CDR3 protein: CAWSVLAGVGEQFF

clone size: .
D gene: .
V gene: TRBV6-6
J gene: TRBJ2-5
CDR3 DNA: TGTGCCAGCAGCTGGGACGGCCAAGAGACCCAGTACTTC
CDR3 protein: CASSWDGQETQYF

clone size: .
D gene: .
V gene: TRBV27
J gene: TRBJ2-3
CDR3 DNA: TGTGCCAGCAGTTTACAGTACACAGATACGCAGTATTTT
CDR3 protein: CASSLQYTDTQYF

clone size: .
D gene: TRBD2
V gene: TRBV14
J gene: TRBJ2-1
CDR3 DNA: TGTGCCAGCAGCCAAGATTGGACTAGCGGAAAGCAGTTCTTC
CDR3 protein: CASSQDWTSGKQFF

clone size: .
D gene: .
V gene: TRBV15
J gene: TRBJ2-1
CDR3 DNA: TGTGCCACCAGCAGAGGGGGGGCCTCCAATGAGCAGTTCTTC
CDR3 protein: CATSRGGASNEQFF

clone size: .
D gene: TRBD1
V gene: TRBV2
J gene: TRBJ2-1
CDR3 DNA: TGTGCCAACGGAGGGACAGGGGCCCTCAATGAGCAGTTCTTC
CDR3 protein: CANGGTGALNEQFF

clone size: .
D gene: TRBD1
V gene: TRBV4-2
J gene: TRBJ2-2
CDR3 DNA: TGTGCCAGCAGCTTACAGGGGGCGAACACCGGGGAGCTGTTTTTT
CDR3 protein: CASSLQGANTGELFF

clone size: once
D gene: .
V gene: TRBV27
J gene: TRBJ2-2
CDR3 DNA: TGTGCCAGCAGTTTACCGGTTCCCGGGGAGCTGTTTTTT
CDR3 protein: CASSLPVPGELFF

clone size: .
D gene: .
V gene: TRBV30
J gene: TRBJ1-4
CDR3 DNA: TGTGCCTGGAGTGGAACAGGTAGTTCTGAAAAACTGTTTTTT
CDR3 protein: CAWSGTGSSEKLFF

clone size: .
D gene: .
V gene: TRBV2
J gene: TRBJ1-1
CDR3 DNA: TGTGCCAGCAGCCGCCAGACGGGTATGAACACTGAAGCTTTCTTT
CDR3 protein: CASSRQTGMNTEAFF

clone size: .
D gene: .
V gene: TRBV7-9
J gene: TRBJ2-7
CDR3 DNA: TGTGCCAGCAGCCTGACGGGCACCACCTACGAGCAGTACTTC
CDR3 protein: CASSLTGTTYEQYF

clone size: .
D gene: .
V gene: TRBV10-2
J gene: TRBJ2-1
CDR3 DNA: TGCGCCAGCAGTGAGTCCTCTACTGAGCAGTTCTTC
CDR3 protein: CASSESSTEQFF

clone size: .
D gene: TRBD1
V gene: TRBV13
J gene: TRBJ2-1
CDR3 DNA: TGTGCCAGCAGCCCCAGGGGGCGGGGCAATGAGCAGTTCTTC
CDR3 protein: CASSPRGRGNEQFF

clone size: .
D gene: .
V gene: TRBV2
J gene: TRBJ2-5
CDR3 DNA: TGTGCCACAGGGAACAGGGTGGAGACCCAGTACTTC
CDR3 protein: CATGNRVETQYF

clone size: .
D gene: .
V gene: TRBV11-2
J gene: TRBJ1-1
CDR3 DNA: TGTGCCAGCAGCCGCACCATTTCTGAAGCTTTCTTT
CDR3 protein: CASSRTISEAFF

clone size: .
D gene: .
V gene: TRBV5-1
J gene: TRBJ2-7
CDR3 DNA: TGCGCCAGCAGCTTGGGACAGGTCGTCCACGAGCAGTACTTC
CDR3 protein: CASSLGQVVHEQYF

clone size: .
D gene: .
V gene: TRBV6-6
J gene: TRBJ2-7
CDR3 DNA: TGTGCCAGCAGAAGCAGGGTTGAGCAGTACTTC
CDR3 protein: CASRSRVEQYF

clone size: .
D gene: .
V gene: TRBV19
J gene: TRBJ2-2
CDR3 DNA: TGTGCCAGTAGTAGAGTCAGACGGACCACCGGGGAGCTGTTTTTT
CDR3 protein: CASSRVRRTTGELFF

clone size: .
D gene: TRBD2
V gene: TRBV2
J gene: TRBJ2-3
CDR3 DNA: TGTGCCAGAGGAGGGAGCGGGAGTAGTGTTAATACGCAGTATTTT
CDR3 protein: CARGGSGSSVNTQYF

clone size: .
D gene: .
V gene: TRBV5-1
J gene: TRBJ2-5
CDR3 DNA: TGCGCCAGCAGCACCAGGGGAGGGGGCGAGGAGACCCAGTACTTC
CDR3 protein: CASSTRGGGEETQYF